These 3 T cell receptor beta chains came from one sample sequenced in a study of T cell repertoires in ileal Crohn's disease. The data were produced by immunoSEQ multiplex PCR, yet TCRdb's version contains in-frame clones alone and is incomplete. This sample yields under 5,500 clones, of which roughly 70% are seen a single time; around 20% belongs to the top ten. What was sequenced was ileal tissue. All receptors derive from an adult with Crohn's disease.

This rearrangement joins TRBV5-1 to TRBJ2-3, with TRBD2 identical over 11 bases. V was clipped by 4 bases and J by 3 bases; unmatched bases: 7. The germline gives CDR1 SGHRS, CDR2 YFSETQ. There are 16 residues in the CDR3. The CDR3 coding sequence is TGCGCCAGCAGCCCGTTTAGCGGGGGGGGGACAGATACGCAGTATTTT. As protein: CASSPFSGGGTDTQYF.

The chain has TRBV6-5 and TRBJ2-3, with D perhaps TRBD2 (6 bases). Trimming stripped 7 bases from V and 4 bases from J, with 12 bases between. Germline assignment: CDR1 MNHEY and CDR2 SVGAGI. The CDR3 is 13 residues long. The CDR3 reads CASTEGSADTQYF. The CDR3 bases are TGTGCCAGCACGGAGGGCAGCGCAGATACGCAGTATTTT.

This clone was seen more than once but under ten times. The chain is built from TRBV13 and TRBJ1-2; D is possibly TRBD1 (5 bases). CDR1 is PRHDT and CDR2 is FYEKMQ in the germline V gene (reference sequence). This CDR3 is built from 14 residues. V lost 4 bases and J lost 8, with 17 bases in between. The CDR3 nucleotides are TGTGCCAGCAGCTCCCTGTTGGGGGGTGGGGGCTACACCTTC. Amino acid sequence: CASSSLLGGGGYTF.